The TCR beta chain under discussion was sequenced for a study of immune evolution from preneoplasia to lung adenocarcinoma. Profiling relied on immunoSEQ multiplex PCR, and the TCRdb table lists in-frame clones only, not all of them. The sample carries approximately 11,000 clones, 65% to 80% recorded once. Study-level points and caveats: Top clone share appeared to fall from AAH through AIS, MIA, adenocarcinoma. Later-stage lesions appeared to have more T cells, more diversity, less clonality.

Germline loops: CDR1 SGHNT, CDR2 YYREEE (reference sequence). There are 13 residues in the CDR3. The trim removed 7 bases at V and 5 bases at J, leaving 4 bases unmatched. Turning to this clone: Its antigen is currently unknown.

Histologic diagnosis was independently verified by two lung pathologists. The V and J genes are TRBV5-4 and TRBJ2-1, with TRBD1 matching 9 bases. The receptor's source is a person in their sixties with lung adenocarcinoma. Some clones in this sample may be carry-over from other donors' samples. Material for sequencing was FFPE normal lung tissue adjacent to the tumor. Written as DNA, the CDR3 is TGTGCCAGCGGGACAGGGCTAAACAATGAGCAGTTCTTC. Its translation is CASGTGLNNEQFF.